This T cell receptor beta chain was sequenced in a study of T-cell memory formation after mild COVID-19. As for the study in general: For the most part, TCR clusters were specific to one donor. Study results and caveats: Most CD4+ clones that shrank were in CM and EM, while CD8+ ones turned up in EMRA.

This clonotype has more than one count but fewer than ten. Its specificity is unknown. CDR1 and CDR2 (germline): SGHRS, YFSETQ. V shed 4 bases and J 7 bases; nucleotides not matched to a gene: 11. CDR3 length: 17 amino acids. The TCR alpha and TCR beta cDNA libraries, bearing sample barcodes and UMIs, were generated by 5'RACE using constant-segment primers. One entry per CDR3 protein, called by TCRdb with MiXCR from the 5' RACE reads. The table records some 450,000 distinct CDR3 sequences, over 15% of them present only once. Source material: PBMCs or a T cell subset sorted from them (not recorded which). The TCR sequence derives from a man younger than 35 who had mild COVID-19 (a few samples of this study predate the infection). Cell type and time point are not known. V gene TRBV5-1 combines with J gene TRBJ1-4; 12 nucleotides match TRBD1. CDR3 in amino acids: CASSGTGTGGASEKLFF. CDR3 sequence (DNA): TGCGCCAGCAGCGGAACCGGGACAGGGGGCGCGAGTGAAAAACTGTTTTTT.